These 19 T cell receptor beta chains originate from one sample sequenced in a study of Ad26.COV2.S vaccination and SARS-CoV-2 variants. The treatment here: around 19 received Ad26.COV2.S at low or high dose, single or two shots; several received placebo; per-sample allocation not given. Day 63 after the first injection of vaccine or placebo was the sampling time. Generated by immunoSEQ multiplex PCR, the TCRdb table keeps only in-frame clones and is missing some. This table holds 400,000 to 500,000 clones, roughly 88% found once. Sequenced here: peripheral blood, sampled in a trial of Ad26.COV2.S vaccine versus placebo. These receptor sequences come from a person aged 18 to 65 who received the Ad26.COV2.S COVID-19 vaccine or a placebo.

The J gene is TRBJ1-2, the V gene TRBV4-3; D call uncertain. Germline V gene lookup returns CDR1 LGHNA and CDR2 YSLEER. The ends were cut back, 0 bases at V and 0 bases at J, with 8 bases in the middle. The CDR3 runs 15 residues. As DNA, the CDR3 is TGCGCCAGCAGCCAAGAAGTTAGCGCTAACTATGGCTACACCTTC. This encodes CASSQEVSANYGYTF.

In regard to this clone: This specimen includes other DNA sequences encoding the same CDR3. The V call is TRBV30, the J call TRBJ2-7; D is perhaps TRBD1 (5 bases). CDR3 length: 11 residues. With 1 base removed from V and 4 bases from J, the gap between germline ends came to 5 bases. Germline V gene lookup returns CDR1 GTSNPN and CDR2 SVGIG (reference sequence). The CDR3 region has the DNA TGTGCCTGGAGTGGGACATACGAGCAGTACTTC. Translating gives CAWSGTYEQYF.

The genes are TRBV9 and TRBJ1-2; 11 bases map to TRBD1. V lost 3 bases to trimming and J lost 4 bases; unmatched junction nucleotides: 5. Germline CDR1 is SGDLS and CDR2 is YYNGEE. This CDR3 has 15 residues. The CDR3 nucleotides are TGTGCCAGCAGCGCCGGGACAGGGGGAGGCTATGGCTACACCTTC. Its translation: CASSAGTGGGYGYTF.

The chain couples TRBV27 to TRBJ2-5, with D hard to call. From germline, CDR1 is MNHEY and CDR2 SMNVEV (reference sequence). V gave up 5 bases and J gave up 5 bases, with 18 bases separating them. The CDR3 runs to 15 residues. The DNA for the CDR3 is TGTGCCAGCAGTCCAATGGCCCTCCTGAGGGAGACCCAGTACTTC. Translated: CASSPMALLRETQYF.

The rearrangement uses TRBV5-1 and TRBJ1-3, with D unclear. The germline V and J ends were trimmed by 1 base and 0 bases, with 8 bases remaining between them. This CDR3 is 15 amino acids long. Per the germline V gene, CDR1 is SGHRS and CDR2 is YFSETQ. CDR3 in DNA: TGCGCCAGCAGCTTGTTCGGGAGCTCTGGAAACACCATATATTTT. This gives the protein CASSLFGSSGNTIYF.

Concerning this clone: Different DNA sequences within this sample yield the same CDR3. The chain carries TRBV9 and TRBJ2-3; the D is unclear. The CDR3 extends over 13 amino acids. The germline CDR1 and CDR2 sequences are SGDLS and YYNGEE. V lost 0 bases, J lost 0 bases, and 2 bases lay in between. CDR3 nucleotides: TGTGCCAGCAGCGTAGCAAGCACAGATACGCAGTATTTT. This codes for CASSVASTDTQYF.

The gene calls are TRBV10-3 and TRBJ2-5; 9 nucleotides align to TRBD1. J was trimmed by 8 bases and V by 2 bases; bases with no gene match: 9. This CDR3 has 15 residues. Germline loops: CDR1 ENHRY, CDR2 SYGVKD. CDR3 coding DNA: TGTGCCATCAGTGAGACCGGGACAGGGTTAGGAACCCAGTACTTC. Protein product: CAISETGTGLGTQYF.

The chain carries TRBV4-3 and TRBJ2-7; TRBD2 aligns across 7 bases. The CDR3 totals 15 residues. Germline lookup yields CDR1 LGHNA and CDR2 YSLEER. The V gene end was trimmed by 0 bases and the J gene end by 2 bases; junction bases not matched to a gene: 4. The CDR3 loop reads CASSQDRGDTYEQYF. CDR3 coding DNA: TGCGCCAGCAGCCAAGATCGGGGGGATACCTACGAGCAGTACTTC.

The V gene is TRBV6-2 or TRBV6-3, the J gene TRBJ2-2; no firm D call. The CDR3 spans 14 residues. With 0 bases removed from V and 6 bases from J, the gap between germline ends came to 8 bases. The V gene's germline CDR1 is MNHEY and CDR2 SVGEGT. The CDR3: CASSYSLESGELFF. CDR3 nucleotide sequence: TGTGCCAGCAGTTACTCGCTGGAGTCCGGGGAGCTGTTTTTT.

DNA for the CDR3: TGTGCCAGCAGTCTACGGACAGGGGGCTCCCCTAGACGGTACTTC. This sequence encodes CASSLRTGGSPRRYF. The chain uses TRBV6-5 and TRBJ2-7, with 11 bases matching TRBD1. The junction had 15 bases not matched to a gene; V was cut back by 5 bases and J by 12 bases. This CDR3 region has 15 residues. Per germline, CDR1 MNHEY and CDR2 SVGAGI.

The rearrangement uses TRBV6-1 and TRBJ2-1; perhaps TRBD1 as D (6 bases). Looked up from germline, CDR1 is MNHNS and CDR2 is SASEGT. Trimming removed 4 bases at V and 1 base at J, with 14 bases between. The CDR3 sequence is 16 residues long. The DNA of the CDR3 is TGTGCCAGCAGTGGATGGCACAGGGTGTCCTACAATGAGCAGTTCTTC. Protein: CASSGWHRVSYNEQFF.

The V call is TRBV4-1, the J call TRBJ1-1, with no clear D. The CDR3 loop spans 15 amino acids. Germline CDR1 is MGHRA and CDR2 is YSYEKL. V was trimmed by 0 bases and J by 4 bases, leaving 12 bases between them. CDR3: CASSQDPGVGTEAFF. The CDR3 region has the DNA TGCGCCAGCAGCCAAGATCCTGGAGTGGGCACTGAAGCTTTCTTT.

The chain is built from TRBV7-8 and TRBJ2-5; TRBD1 might be the D (6 bases). Trimming took off 5 bases at V and 13 bases at J, with 17 bases between the two ends. The CDR3 covers 12 residues. Germline V gene lookup returns CDR1 SGHVS and CDR2 FQNEAQ. CDR3 protein: CASSDLGQKRYF. CDR3 sequence (DNA): TGTGCCAGCAGCGACCTTGGACAGAAACGGTACTTC.

This chain joins TRBV6-6 and TRBJ2-1; TRBD2 agrees at 9 bases. Germline CDR1 and CDR2: MNHNY and SVGAGI (reference sequence). V trimming: 4 bases; J trimming: 8 bases; junction bases outside the gene matches: 12. The CDR3 consists of 16 residues. The CDR3 bases are TGTGCCAGCAGTTTTGACCTAGCGGGGCCCGGGGATGAGCAGTTCTTC. Protein: CASSFDLAGPGDEQFF.

This clone was seen once. J is TRBJ1-1 and V is TRBV6-4, with D uncertain. V shed 5 bases and J shed 4 bases, with 11 bases lying between them. From germline, CDR1 is MRHNA and CDR2 SNTAGT. The CDR3 spans 13 residues. The CDR3 nucleotides read TGTGCCAGCAGTTTACAGAGAGGCACTGAAGCTTTCTTT. It is translated as CASSLQRGTEAFF.

The CDR3 loop is CASSSPHGYTF. In DNA form, the CDR3 reads TGTGCCAGCAGCTCCCCTCATGGCTACACCTTC. The chain carries TRBV5-4 and TRBJ1-2, with no clear D. Trimming removed 3 bases at V and 6 bases at J, with 6 bases between. The CDR3 runs to 11 residues. The germline V gene has CDR1 SGHNT and CDR2 YYREEE (reference sequence).

The genes are TRBV9 and TRBJ1-2; D call uncertain. Trimming took 0 bases from V and 7 from J, leaving 10 bases between them. The germline CDR1 and CDR2 sequences are SGDLS and YYNGEE. CDR3 size: 13 residues. The CDR3 is CASSVGEGLGYTF. CDR3 nucleotide sequence: TGTGCCAGCAGCGTAGGGGAAGGGCTTGGCTACACCTTC.

This chain joins TRBV4-2 and TRBJ2-3; 9 bases match TRBD2. Per the germline V gene, CDR1 is LGHNA and CDR2 is YNFKEQ. This CDR3 has 16 residues. The ends lost 4 bases at V and 3 bases at J; junction bases unmatched: 8. CDR3 sequence: CASSRNSGGITDTQYF. The CDR3, as DNA: TGTGCCAGCAGCCGAAATAGCGGGGGTATTACAGATACGCAGTATTTT.

CDR3 DNA: TGTGCCAGCAGTTTATCCCGGGACAGGGTTGGTTCACCCCTCCACTTT. Translation: CASSLSRDRVGSPLHF. This chain connects TRBV27 to TRBJ1-6; 9 positions agree with TRBD1. The CDR3 is 16 residues long. V shed 0 bases, J shed 9 bases, and the junction held 6 bases outside the gene matches. Per germline, CDR1 MNHEY and CDR2 SMNVEV (reference sequence).